A selection of T cell receptor beta chains follows, all from one sample in a study of blood T cell repertoires in COVID-19. Generated by immunoSEQ multiplex PCR, the TCRdb table keeps only in-frame clones and is missing some. Altogether a few hundred thousand clones are present, approximately 89% being singletons, with the ten largest covering approximately 6.6%. Sequenced input: peripheral blood. The receptors shown here come from a young woman who had recovered from COVID-19. CDR3s include the opening cysteine and the closing phenylalanine or tryptophan. Each record gives: D gene, V gene, J gene, clone size, CDR3 protein, CDR3 DNA. A D gene is named only where the DNA matches it firmly. Size values are once, few and many counts, or a class for expanded clones, and some rows have none.

d_call: TRBD2
v_call: TRBV4-3
j_call: TRBJ2-7
clone_size: -
cdr3_aa: CASSQVASGGYEQYF
cdr3_nt: TGCGCCAGCAGCCAAGTAGCTAGCGGGGGCTACGAGCAGTACTTC

d_call: TRBD1
v_call: TRBV25-1
j_call: TRBJ2-3
clone_size: -
cdr3_aa: CASSEYRQGEDTQYF
cdr3_nt: TGTGCCAGCAGTGAATATCGGCAGGGGGAAGATACGCAGTATTTT

d_call: TRBD2
v_call: TRBV11-2
j_call: TRBJ2-5
clone_size: few
cdr3_aa: CASSLGIAGPQETQYF
cdr3_nt: TGTGCCAGCAGCTTAGGAATAGCGGGGCCCCAAGAGACCCAGTACTTC

d_call: TRBD1
v_call: TRBV28
j_call: TRBJ1-4
clone_size: -
cdr3_aa: CASSNDRAANEKLFF
cdr3_nt: TGTGCCAGCAGTAACGACAGGGCAGCTAATGAAAAACTGTTTTTT

d_call: -
v_call: TRBV5-1
j_call: TRBJ1-1
clone_size: -
cdr3_aa: CASSLIAGSKANTEAFF
cdr3_nt: TGCGCCAGCAGCTTGATCGCGGGCTCGAAGGCGAACACTGAAGCTTTCTTT

d_call: -
v_call: TRBV4-1
j_call: TRBJ2-3
clone_size: -
cdr3_aa: CASSQLTRGSTDTQYF
cdr3_nt: TGCGCCAGCAGCCAGCTCACGCGGGGAAGCACAGATACGCAGTATTTT

d_call: TRBD2
v_call: TRBV11-2
j_call: TRBJ2-2
clone_size: -
cdr3_aa: CASSLDSSGGAPGELFF
cdr3_nt: TGTGCCAGCAGCTTAGATTCGAGCGGGGGGGCTCCCGGGGAGCTGTTTTTT

d_call: -
v_call: TRBV7-8
j_call: TRBJ2-2
clone_size: -
cdr3_aa: CASSPGQGPELFF
cdr3_nt: TGTGCCAGCAGCCCAGGGCAGGGTCCGGAGCTGTTTTTT

d_call: -
v_call: TRBV5-4
j_call: TRBJ1-4
clone_size: -
cdr3_aa: CASSPGRGIANEKLFF
cdr3_nt: TGTGCCAGCAGCCCGGGGCGGGGTATCGCTAATGAAAAACTGTTTTTT

d_call: -
v_call: TRBV7-2
j_call: TRBJ2-3
clone_size: -
cdr3_aa: CASSPQGGLTDTQYF
cdr3_nt: TGTGCCAGCAGCCCTCAGGGGGGCCTAACAGATACGCAGTATTTT

d_call: -
v_call: TRBV4-3
j_call: TRBJ2-3
clone_size: -
cdr3_aa: CASSQDPTSDTQYF
cdr3_nt: TGCGCCAGCAGCCAAGATCCCACATCAGATACGCAGTATTTT

d_call: -
v_call: TRBV10-3
j_call: TRBJ1-1
clone_size: -
cdr3_aa: CATGGDTEAFF
cdr3_nt: TGTGCCACCGGAGGGGACACTGAAGCTTTCTTT

d_call: TRBD1
v_call: TRBV7-2
j_call: TRBJ1-5
clone_size: -
cdr3_aa: CASSTQGAYQPQHF
cdr3_nt: TGTGCCAGCAGCACTCAGGGGGCTTATCAGCCCCAGCATTTT

d_call: -
v_call: TRBV27
j_call: TRBJ2-3
clone_size: -
cdr3_aa: CASSLSLGTDTQYF
cdr3_nt: TGTGCCAGCAGTTTATCATTAGGCACAGATACGCAGTATTTT

d_call: -
v_call: TRBV2
j_call: TRBJ1-2
clone_size: -
cdr3_aa: CASSLTVYYGYTF
cdr3_nt: TGTGCCAGCAGTTTAACAGTCTACTATGGCTACACCTTC

d_call: TRBD1
v_call: TRBV28
j_call: TRBJ2-1
clone_size: -
cdr3_aa: CASSSTGAVSYNEQFF
cdr3_nt: TGTGCCAGCAGTTCAACAGGGGCGGTTTCCTACAATGAGCAGTTCTTC

d_call: -
v_call: TRBV15
j_call: TRBJ1-6
clone_size: -
cdr3_aa: CATSRDGSPLHF
cdr3_nt: TGTGCCACCAGCAGAGATGGCTCACCCCTCCACTTT